Shown below are 20 T cell receptor beta chains from a single sample sequenced in a study of human T cells and chemical hapten exposure. TCRdb used MiXCR to reprocess the 5' RACE reads, holding one entry per CDR3 protein. The sample includes approximately 110,000 distinct CDR3 sequences, approximately 20% of them seen just once. Unfractionated whole blood yielded total RNA. Receptors originate from a human donor in good health.

This sequence joins TRBV25-1 and TRBJ2-6; no firm D call. CDR3 length: 13 residues. CDR1 is MGHDK, CDR2 SYGVNS, per germline. The germline V and J ends were trimmed by 10 bases and 0 bases, with 7 bases remaining between them. The CDR3, as DNA: TGTGCCATTCAGCGCTCTGGGGCCAACGTCCTGACTTTC. Its protein product is CAIQRSGANVLTF.

The J gene is TRBJ1-5, the V gene TRBV11-2; D ambiguous. The germline V gene has CDR1 SGHAT and CDR2 FQNNGV. The V end was cut by 5 bases, the J end by 0 bases, with 17 bases between. The CDR3 has 17 residues. Here the CDR3 DNA reads TGTGCCAGCAGCCCCCGGCCGAGTCAATATAGCAATCAGCCCCAGCATTTT. Translation gives CASSPRPSQYSNQPQHF.

This clonotype showed up just a few times. The chain employs TRBV7-9 and TRBJ2-3; 10 bases align to TRBD1. The CDR3 totals 17 residues. Germline CDR1 SEHNR, CDR2 FQNEAQ (reference sequence). Unmatched junction bases numbered 9, after V lost 5 bases and J lost 1 base. The CDR3: CASSARDRGGGTDTQYF. The DNA for the CDR3 is TGTGCCAGCAGCGCTAGGGACAGGGGCGGTGGCACAGATACGCAGTATTTT.

This clonotype has a handful of counts. The V gene is TRBV20-1, the J gene TRBJ2-1; TRBD2 matches at 13 bases. Losses at the gene ends were 2 bases for V and 6 bases for J; bases not matched to a gene: 7. The CDR3 has 16 residues. Looked up from germline, CDR1 is DFQATT and CDR2 is SNEGSKA (reference sequence). This CDR3 reads CSARPLLAGGPNEQFF. The CDR3 DNA follows: TGCAGTGCTAGACCGCTACTAGCGGGAGGGCCCAATGAGCAGTTCTTC.

The chain joins TRBV5-5 to TRBJ2-1; tentative D call: TRBD1 (6 bases). Trimming took off 0 bases at V and 0 bases at J, with 7 bases between the two ends. Germline loops: CDR1 SGHKS, CDR2 YYEKEE (reference sequence). This CDR3 has 15 amino acids. The CDR3 loop is CASSLDRVSYNEQFF. Here the CDR3 DNA reads TGTGCCAGCAGCTTGGACAGGGTCTCCTACAATGAGCAGTTCTTC.

The chain has TRBV21-1 and TRBJ1-4. TRBV21-1 constitutes a pseudogene. This CDR3 is built from 17 residues. The CDR3 region is CASSKSLGRRKNEKLFF. The CDR3, as DNA: TGTGCCAGCAGCAAATCCCTTGGACGGCGGAAGAATGAAAAACTGTTTTTT.

This clonotype occurred a few times. CDR3 residues: CSVVTGVNPYEQYF. In nucleotides, the CDR3 is TGCAGCGTTGTAACAGGGGTAAACCCCTACGAGCAGTACTTC. This chain links TRBV29-1 with TRBJ2-7; 7 nucleotides line up with TRBD1. Per germline, CDR1 SQVTM and CDR2 ANQGSEA. This CDR3 contains 14 residues. V lost 4 bases, J lost 2 bases, and 8 bases stayed unmatched.

The gene calls are TRBV4-1 and TRBJ1-5; TRBD1 matches at 9 bases. Trimming took 6 bases from V and 0 from J; bases not matched to a gene: 3. This CDR3 is 15 amino acids long. CDR1 is MGHRA and CDR2 is YSYEKL in the germline V gene. CDR3 coding DNA: TGCGCCAGCAGACAGGGGGCGTATAGCAATCAGCCCCAGCATTTT. Translation gives CASRQGAYSNQPQHF.

This clonotype has more than one count but fewer than ten. The chain recombines TRBV20-1 with TRBJ1-4, with TRBD1 matching 8 bases. Germline loops: CDR1 DFQATT, CDR2 SNEGSKA (reference sequence). The J segment lost 8 bases and the V segment lost 0 bases, leaving 11 bases of the junction unmatched. This CDR3 comprises 16 residues. The DNA for the CDR3 is TGCAGTGCTAGAGAAACCCGGACAGGGTGGGAGGAAAAACTGTTTTTT. Translating gives CSARETRTGWEEKLFF.

The chain couples TRBV2 to TRBJ2-5; 9 bases line up with TRBD1. Per the germline V gene, CDR1 is SNHLY and CDR2 is FYNNEI. J lost 2 bases, V lost 4 bases, and 8 bases had no gene match. The CDR3 sequence is 16 residues long. In nucleotides, the CDR3 is TGTGCCAGCAGTGGTTCCGGGACAGGGAGGCAAGAGACCCAGTACTTC. As protein: CASSGSGTGRQETQYF.

This clonotype has just a few counts. The rearrangement links TRBV28 to TRBJ1-5; D might be TRBD1 (6 bases). Germline CDR1 is MDHEN and CDR2 is SYDVKM. V gave up 1 base and J gave up 1 base, with 14 bases separating them. The CDR3 has 17 residues. The CDR3 DNA follows: TGTGCCAGCAGTTTATACCAACAGGGTTGGAGCAATCAGCCCCAGCATTTT. It codes for CASSLYQQGWSNQPQHF.

This clonotype was seen only a few times. The rearrangement joins TRBV19 to TRBJ2-1; D is ambiguous. V lost 1 base to trimming and J lost 7 bases, with 8 bases between them. Germline CDR1 and CDR2: LNHDA and SQIVND (reference sequence). This CDR3 is built from 13 residues. CDR3: CASSIGVGNEQFF. In nucleotides, the CDR3 is TGTGCCAGTAGTATAGGGGTGGGGAATGAGCAGTTCTTC.

This clonotype showed up just a few times. This chain connects TRBV29-1 to TRBJ2-5, with D hard to call. Per germline, CDR1 SQVTM and CDR2 ANQGSEA. V lost 8 bases to trimming and J lost 4 bases, with 14 bases between them. This CDR3 region has 12 residues. CDR3: CSLLALGETQYF. CDR3 in DNA: TGCAGCCTCCTGGCCCTCGGAGAGACCCAGTACTTC. The variable domain in full, with the rest retrieved from reference TRBV29-1 and TRBJ2-5, is SAVISQKPSRDICQRGTSLTIQCQVDSQVTMMFWYRQQPGQSLTLIATANQGSEATYESGFVIDKFPISRPNLTFSTLTVSNMSPEDSSIYLCSLLALGETQYFGPGTRLLVL.

This clonotype was detected ten times or more. The chain is built from TRBV7-8 and TRBJ1-4, with D uncertain. CDR3 length equals 14 residues. The V end was cut by 6 bases, the J end by 10 bases, with 18 bases between. Germline V gives CDR1 SGHVS, CDR2 FQNEAQ. CDR3 in amino acids: CASRLGYSGGKLFF. DNA for the CDR3: TGTGCCAGCAGATTGGGGTATTCAGGAGGAAAACTGTTTTTT.

CDR3 DNA sequence: TGTGCCAGCAGCCCTCGACAGAGCTACAATGAGCAGTTCTTC. Protein sequence: CASSPRQSYNEQFF. This chain connects TRBV3-1 to TRBJ2-1; possibly TRBD1 for D (5 bases). Germline CDR1 reads LGHDT; CDR2 reads YNNKEL (reference sequence). CDR3 length equals 14 residues. Trimming shortened V by 4 bases and J by 3 bases, and 10 bases separated the two germline ends.

This clonotype was picked up a small number of times. This chain connects TRBV7-6 to TRBJ2-3; no clear D. Germline V gives CDR1 SGHVS, CDR2 FNYEAQ. V was shortened by 1 base and J by 4 bases, with 9 bases between the two germline ends. There are 14 residues in the CDR3. Here the CDR3 DNA reads TGTGCCAGCAGCTTAGATGTCTTCCCAGATACGCAGTATTTT. As protein: CASSLDVFPDTQYF.

This clonotype was found a few times. The rearrangement uses TRBV4-1 and TRBJ2-1; the match to TRBD2 covers 12 bases. The CDR3 is 18 amino acids. J gave up 1 base and V 1 base, and 5 bases lay outside the gene matches. Germline lookup yields CDR1 MGHRA and CDR2 YSYEKL. CDR3 sequence: CASSQASGRASSYNEQFF. The CDR3 region has the DNA TGCGCCAGCAGCCAAGCTAGCGGGAGGGCCTCGTCCTACAATGAGCAGTTCTTC.

This chain uses TRBV5-1 with TRBJ2-7, with a tentative D call TRBD2 (6 bases). The CDR3 runs 13 residues. Germline CDR1 and CDR2: SGHRS and YFSETQ. V lost 3 bases and J lost 1, with 8 bases in between. CDR3 sequence reads: CASSWGVSYEQYF. In nucleotides, the CDR3 is TGCGCCAGCAGCTGGGGGGTTTCCTACGAGCAGTACTTC.

The V and J genes are TRBV20-1 and TRBJ1-5; the D is unclear. Germline V gene lookup returns CDR1 DFQATT and CDR2 SNEGSKA (reference sequence). The CDR3 is 17 residues long. Trimming took off 6 bases at V and 5 bases at J, with 26 bases between the two ends. The CDR3 nucleotides are TGCAGTGCCGGGGTGAAGGGCCCACTGAGGGAGGATCAGCCCCAGCATTTT. It is translated as CSAGVKGPLREDQPQHF.

The CDR3 DNA sequence: TGTGCCAGCAGCCCTTGGGGAGAAGGGGGTGAGCAGTTCTTC. It specifies CASSPWGEGGEQFF. V usage is TRBV5-4 and J usage is TRBJ2-1; the D gene is possibly TRBD1 (6 bases). CDR3 size: 14 residues. From germline, CDR1 is SGHNT and CDR2 YYREEE (reference sequence). Trimming removed 4 bases from V and 9 bases from J, with 17 bases in between.